A single sample gave rise to the 23 T cell receptor beta chains below, sequenced in a study of T cell changes during pregnancy in multiple sclerosis. Clones were read by immunoSEQ multiplex PCR, and TCRdb kept only the in-frame ones, dropping some. The profile shows about 74,000 clones, approximately 91% of them singletons. Specimen: peripheral blood, collected in the third trimester of pregnancy. The receptors were gathered from a female donor with multiple sclerosis, enrolled in a pregnancy study.

V gene TRBV21-1 combines with J gene TRBJ2-7; the table's TRBD2 call for D was not verified on the DNA. TRBV21-1 is noted as a pseudogene. The CDR3 length is 10 residues. The CDR3 protein is CASRYYEQYF. Written as DNA, the CDR3 is TGTGCCAGCAGGTATTACGAGCAGTACTTC.

Comment on this clone: The junction and the germline gene differ at one end; a read error may be behind it. The V call is TRBV19, the J call TRBJ2-1; TRBD1 matches at 8 bases. Per germline, CDR1 LNHDA and CDR2 SQIVND (reference sequence). The length of the CDR3 is 18 residues. Here the CDR3 reads CVSSIGRTGSGVNNEQFF. CDR3 in DNA: TGTGTCAGTAGTATAGGGAGGACAGGGTCTGGGGTGAACAATGAGCAGTTCTTC.

This chain uses TRBV5-1 with TRBJ2-6; no definite D call. Per germline, CDR1 SGHRS and CDR2 YFSETQ. The CDR3 spans 14 residues. V lost 4 bases to trimming and J lost 0 bases, with 5 bases between them. CDR3 DNA: TGCGCCAGCAGCGTGTACTCTGGGGCCAACGTCCTGACTTTC. This encodes CASSVYSGANVLTF.

To note about this clone: At one end the junction does not follow the germline gene, possibly because of a read error. The chain links TRBV29-1 to TRBJ2-3; 9 nucleotides agree with TRBD2. There are 11 residues in the CDR3. CDR1 is SQVTM, CDR2 ANQGSEA, per germline. The CDR3 reads CSVETAGGIFF. CDR3 sequence (DNA): TGCAGCGTTGAAACAGCGGGGGGAATTTTTTTT.

The genes are TRBV7-9 and TRBJ1-5; TRBD1 agrees at 7 bases. There are 15 residues in the CDR3. Germline CDR1 reads SEHNR; CDR2 reads FQNEAQ (reference sequence). Unmatched junction bases numbered 7, after V lost 5 bases and J lost 3 bases. The CDR3 loop is CASSHAGQNNQPQHF. In nucleotides, the CDR3 is TGTGCCAGCAGCCACGCGGGACAGAACAATCAGCCCCAGCATTTT.

The J gene is TRBJ2-5, the V gene TRBV15, with 12 bases aligning to TRBD2. CDR3 size: 18 residues. CDR1 is LNHNV, CDR2 YYDKDF, per germline (reference sequence). V gave up 0 bases and J gave up 3 bases; unmatched junction bases: 8. CDR3 nucleotides: TGTGCCACCAGCAGAGATCCCGCTAGCGGGGGGGAAAAAGAGACCCAGTACTTC. Translating gives CATSRDPASGGEKETQYF. Full variable domain (outside the CDR3, taken from reference TRBV15 and TRBJ2-5): DAMVIQNPRYQVTQFGKPVTLSCSQTLNHNVMYWYQQKSSQAPKLLFHYYDKDFNNEADTPDNFQSRRPNTSFCFLDIRSPGLGDTAMYLCATSRDPASGGEKETQYFGPGTRLLVL.

This chain connects TRBV7-2 to TRBJ2-1, with TRBD2 matching 9 bases. The ends lost 5 bases at V and 0 bases at J; junction bases unmatched: 2. This CDR3 contains 15 residues. CDR1 and CDR2 from the germline V gene are SGHTA and FQGNSA. CDR3 loop: CASSRGGASYNEQFF. CDR3 in DNA: TGTGCCAGCAGCCGCGGGGGGGCCTCCTACAATGAGCAGTTCTTC.

V gene TRBV5-1 combines with J gene TRBJ2-5, with 9 positions matching TRBD1. The CDR3 spans 14 residues. Germline loops: CDR1 SGHRS, CDR2 YFSETQ. The ends lost 7 bases at V and 1 base at J; junction bases unmatched: 5. The CDR3 spells CASRLQGAQETQYF. CDR3 bases: TGCGCCAGCCGCCTACAGGGGGCCCAAGAGACCCAGTACTTC.

This rearrangement joins TRBV7-3 to TRBJ2-1; 9 positions match TRBD2. V was clipped by 0 bases and J by 9 bases; unmatched bases: 3. CDR3 length: 14 residues. Germline assignment: CDR1 SGHTA and CDR2 FQGTGA. The CDR3 loop reads CASSLTAGGGEQFF. The CDR3 bases are TGTGCCAGCAGCTTAACGGCGGGGGGGGGTGAGCAGTTCTTC.

The J gene is TRBJ1-5, the V gene TRBV27; D is possibly TRBD1 (6 bases). CDR3 length: 14 amino acids. The germline gives CDR1 MNHEY, CDR2 SMNVEV (reference sequence). V gave up 4 bases and J gave up 7 bases, with 14 bases separating them. This CDR3 is CASSSTGRSQPQHF. The CDR3 nucleotides read TGTGCCAGCAGTTCGACAGGAAGGTCCCAGCCCCAGCATTTT.

Here the CDR3 DNA reads TGTGCCAGCAGTTCCCACCTGAGACAGGGCAGCTACACCTTC. It is translated as CASSSHLRQGSYTF. The chain uses TRBV27 and TRBJ1-2; 7 positions match TRBD1. Per germline, CDR1 MNHEY and CDR2 SMNVEV (reference sequence). The V segment lost 4 bases and the J segment 9 bases; nucleotides outside the gene matches: 11. This CDR3 contains 14 residues.

The V gene is TRBV29-1, the J gene TRBJ2-7; 8 bases are shared with TRBD1. Germline V lookup: CDR1 SQVTM, CDR2 ANQGSEA. CDR3 length: 13 residues. After removal of 7 bases from V and 0 bases from J, the junction contained 5 bases not matched to a gene. The CDR3 loop reads CSAGQGSSYEQYF. The DNA for the CDR3 is TGCAGCGCTGGACAGGGCAGCTCCTACGAGCAGTACTTC.

This chain connects TRBV5-1 to TRBJ2-3; the match to TRBD2 covers 8 bases. Germline V lookup: CDR1 SGHRS, CDR2 YFSETQ. The junction had 5 bases not matched to a gene; V was cut back by 6 bases and J by 2 bases. CDR3 length: 14 amino acids. The CDR3 is CASTRGGFTDTQYF. CDR3 coding DNA: TGCGCCAGCACCCGGGGGGGCTTCACAGATACGCAGTATTTT.

This chain connects TRBV10-3 to TRBJ2-1; a possible D gene is TRBD1 (6 bases). This CDR3 has 16 residues. Trimming took off 4 bases at V and 5 bases at J, with 18 bases between the two ends. Germline CDR1 is ENHRY and CDR2 is SYGVKD. The CDR3 DNA is TGTGCCATCAGTGCTGGACCCCCTGAGGGGGACAATGAGCAGTTCTTC. This sequence encodes CAISAGPPEGDNEQFF.

The chain carries TRBV7-2 and TRBJ2-6; 8 nucleotides match TRBD1. Per the germline V gene, CDR1 is SGHTA and CDR2 is FQGNSA. This CDR3 contains 16 residues. The V segment lost 5 bases and the J segment 0 bases; nucleotides outside the gene matches: 3. CDR3 DNA: TGTGCCAGCAGCCCTGGACAGGGCTCTGGGGCCAACGTCCTGACTTTC. This gives the protein CASSPGQGSGANVLTF.

The chain joins TRBV19 to TRBJ1-3; D remains unclear. The V end was cut by 5 bases, the J end by 2 bases, with 19 bases between. In germline, CDR1 is LNHDA, CDR2 SQIVND (reference sequence). The CDR3 totals 17 residues. CDR3 sequence reads: CASSFRPLANTGNTIYF. For the CDR3, the DNA is TGTGCCAGTAGTTTCCGCCCCTTGGCAAATACTGGAAACACCATATATTTT.

The chain combines TRBV19 with TRBJ1-5; D uncertain. The V and J ends lost 6 bases and 0 bases respectively, with 12 bases between them. Germline lookup yields CDR1 LNHDA and CDR2 SQIVND (reference sequence). The CDR3 runs to 15 residues. The DNA for the CDR3 is TGTGCCAGTAGGTTAGGAGCAAATAGCAATCAGCCCCAGCATTTT. Its translation: CASRLGANSNQPQHF.

This clone came up a few times. CDR3 in DNA: TGTGCCAGCAGTTCCGGGACTAGCGGGGGAAGTGAGCAGTTCTTC. It translates to CASSSGTSGGSEQFF. This chain joins TRBV6-4 and TRBJ2-1; TRBD2 aligns across 14 bases. Germline CDR1 and CDR2: MRHNA and SNTAGT. V lost 5 bases, J lost 9 bases, and 6 bases stayed unmatched. The length of the CDR3 is 15 residues.

The chain employs TRBV4-1 and TRBJ2-7; tentative D call: TRBD2 (6 bases). Trimming removed 1 base from V and 5 bases from J, with 9 bases in between. The V gene's germline CDR1 is MGHRA and CDR2 YSYEKL. The CDR3 is 13 amino acids. This CDR3 reads CASSQGRGHEQYF. The CDR3, as DNA: TGCGCCAGCAGCCAAGGGAGGGGACACGAGCAGTACTTC.

CDR3 DNA sequence: TGTGCCAGCAGCTCAAAACAGGGGATCGACTATGGCTACACCTTC. Amino acids: CASSSKQGIDYGYTF. The rearrangement joins TRBV7-6 to TRBJ1-2, with TRBD1 matching over 7 bases. CDR1 is SGHVS and CDR2 is FNYEAQ in the germline V gene. With V trimmed by 4 bases and J by 3 bases, 8 bases remained unmatched. CDR3 length: 15 amino acids.

The rearrangement links TRBV5-1 to TRBJ2-5, with TRBD1 matching 8 bases. V was pared by 4 bases and J by 1 base, with 6 bases of the junction left unmatched. This CDR3 region has 15 residues. The germline CDR1 and CDR2 sequences are SGHRS and YFSETQ. In nucleotides, the CDR3 is TGCGCCAGCAGCCCCCGACAGGGGACCCAAGAGACCCAGTACTTC. Its protein is CASSPRQGTQETQYF.

V is TRBV9 and J is TRBJ1-4; D uncertain. The CDR3 loop spans 14 amino acids. Trimming pared 0 bases from V and 0 bases from J, leaving 3 bases between. CDR1 and CDR2 from the germline V gene are SGDLS and YYNGEE. CDR3 DNA: TGTGCCAGCAGCGTAGCTGCAACTAATGAAAAACTGTTTTTT. This encodes CASSVAATNEKLFF.

The sample holds a few counts of this clone. The CDR3 nucleotides are TGTGCCAGCATGCCCAGAAGCTCCTATAATTCACCCCTCCACTTT. As protein: CASMPRSSYNSPLHF. The chain uses TRBV2 and TRBJ1-6; D unclear. Germline CDR1 and CDR2: SNHLY and FYNNEI. Deletions cut 7 bases from V and 0 bases from J, with 10 bases between. The CDR3 is 15 residues long.